The clone carrying this T cell receptor beta chain occurred a few times. Its specificity is not known. Trimming shortened V by 9 bases and J by 3 bases, and 11 bases separated the two germline ends. Germline lookup yields CDR1 MNHEY and CDR2 SMNVEV (reference sequence). This CDR3 has 12 amino acids. This specimen comes from a study of Graves' ophthalmopathy and Graves' hyperthyroidism. Study information: The authors collected peripheral blood at initial diagnosis, before any treatment. Study results and caveats: Its predictions of ophthalmopathy progression gave the model 55% to 71% sensitivity and about 72% specificity. Most expanded clonotypes in thyroid above 0.001 frequency also showed up in blood.

Pregnant or lactating patients and those with other autoimmune diseases or uncontrolled infections were excluded. Amplifying from RNA transcripts, the study obtained TCR beta CDR3 regions. HTBI primers served in a first-round RT-PCR, which a second-round multiplex PCR followed. One entry per CDR3 protein results from TCRdb running MiXCR on the multiplex PCR reads. This sample has under 200,000 distinct CDR3 sequences; roughly 37% occur once, and the top ten carry 4.5% to 6%. This chain connects TRBV27 to TRBJ1-1; D possibly corresponds to TRBD1 (5 bases). The TCR was taken from a woman in her 40s with Graves' ophthalmopathy. The sample comprised peripheral blood. The CDR3 reads CARYLGDTEAFF. The CDR3 DNA reads as TGTGCCAGATATTTGGGGGACACTGAAGCTTTCTTT.